A single sample is the source of the 32 T cell receptor beta chains below, sequenced in a study of shared clonotypes between healthy human individuals. Profiling relied on immunoSEQ multiplex PCR, and the TCRdb table lists in-frame clones only, not all of them. The sample has a few million clones; 85% to 95% are singletons. The sample was naive CD4+ T cells from PBMCs. The subset: CD45RA+ positively selected. The source of these receptors is a man aged 18-30 years in good health. Some clones in this sample may be carry-over from other donors' samples.

The chain employs TRBV18 and TRBJ2-1; the D gene is possibly TRBD2 (6 bases). The CDR3 is 15 residues long. Between the trimmed V and J ends, which lost 5 bases and 5 bases, there was a span of 16 bases. Germline CDR1 is KGHSH and CDR2 is LQKENI. In nucleotides, the CDR3 is TGTGCCAGCTCAATAAGTAGTGGAGGGGACAATGAGCAGTTCTTC. Translating it yields CASSISSGGDNEQFF.

The CDR3 nucleotides are TGTGCCACCAGCAGAACCGCTCAGAGCTCCTACAATGAGCAGTTCTTC. This gives the protein CATSRTAQSSYNEQFF. The rearrangement links TRBV15 to TRBJ2-1; D is ambiguous. This CDR3 comprises 16 residues. V dropped 2 bases and J dropped 0 bases, with 11 bases sitting between them. In germline, CDR1 is LNHNV, CDR2 YYDKDF (reference sequence).

Regarding this clone: The sample carries other DNA sequences with the same CDR3. The chain links TRBV28 to TRBJ1-2; D not certain. V gave up 2 bases and J gave up 7 bases, with 8 bases separating them. This CDR3 has 12 amino acids. The germline V gene encodes CDR1 MDHEN and CDR2 SYDVKM. CDR3: CASSLMGSGYTF. The CDR3 DNA reads TGTGCCAGCAGTTTAATGGGGAGTGGCTACACCTTC.

The V call is TRBV5-1, the J call TRBJ2-5; a possible D gene is TRBD1 (6 bases). The CDR3 spans 13 residues. CDR1 and CDR2 from the germline V gene are SGHRS and YFSETQ. V lost 7 bases and J 0 bases, leaving 10 bases between the germline ends. The CDR3 loop reads CASYGTNQETQYF. CDR3 coding DNA: TGCGCCAGCTACGGGACAAACCAAGAGACCCAGTACTTC.

In this sample, this clone turned up once. This chain joins TRBV9 and TRBJ2-1, with TRBD2 matching over 8 bases. V shed 3 bases and J 5 bases; nucleotides not matched to a gene: 13. Germline V lookup: CDR1 SGDLS, CDR2 YYNGEE. The CDR3 contains 17 residues. CDR3 DNA sequence: TGTGCCAGCAGCGGTGCCCTTGGGGTAGCGGGAAACAATGAGCAGTTCTTC. This encodes CASSGALGVAGNNEQFF.

The table lists this clone with a few counts. This chain links TRBV2 with TRBJ1-1; D gene uncertain. V lost 4 bases and J 1 base, leaving 10 bases between the germline ends. The CDR3 length is 14 residues. From germline, CDR1 is SNHLY and CDR2 FYNNEI. The CDR3 DNA is TGTGCCAGCAGTGGAGCTACTCCGAACACTGAAGCTTTCTTT. This codes for CASSGATPNTEAFF.

The J gene is TRBJ1-2, the V gene TRBV5-4; D call uncertain. This CDR3 is built from 12 residues. Per the germline V gene, CDR1 is SGHNT and CDR2 is YYREEE (reference sequence). Trimming left V 3 bases short and J 8 bases short, with 11 bases between. DNA for the CDR3: TGTGCCAGCAGCTGGGGATATCGCGGCTACACCTTC. Protein sequence: CASSWGYRGYTF.

The V and J genes are TRBV7-2 and TRBJ2-7; D remains ambiguous. This CDR3 is built from 17 residues. Per germline, CDR1 SGHTA and CDR2 FQGNSA. V gave up 5 bases and J gave up 0 bases, with 20 bases separating them. Here the CDR3 reads CASSTNPLGFVSYEQYF. The CDR3 DNA is TGTGCCAGCAGCACAAACCCTCTGGGGTTCGTCTCCTACGAGCAGTACTTC.

The chain joins TRBV9 to TRBJ2-7; D gene uncertain. Germline lookup yields CDR1 SGDLS and CDR2 YYNGEE. The germline V and J ends were trimmed by 0 bases and 0 bases, with 13 bases remaining between them. The CDR3 loop spans 16 amino acids. CDR3 loop: CASSVGAMAASYEQYF. CDR3 DNA sequence: TGTGCCAGCAGCGTAGGGGCGATGGCAGCCTCCTACGAGCAGTACTTC. The full variable domain, with the rest looked up from reference TRBV9 and TRBJ2-7, is DSGVTQTPKHLITATGQRVTLRCSPRSGDLSVYWYQQSLDQGLQFLIQYYNGEERAKGNILERFSAQQFPDLHSELNLSSLELGDSALYFCASSVGAMAASYEQYFGPGTRLTVT.

This chain links TRBV19 with TRBJ1-4; D is uncertain. Germline V CDR1 and CDR2: LNHDA, SQIVND (reference sequence). V was cut by 9 bases and J by 4 bases, with 9 bases left in between. The CDR3 covers 12 residues. For the CDR3, the DNA is TGTGCCAGCCGGGAGCGTAATGAAAAACTGTTTTTT. It translates to CASRERNEKLFF.

This chain connects TRBV6-6 to TRBJ1-5; TRBD1 is a possible D gene (6 bases). The V and J ends lost 7 bases and 7 bases respectively, with 20 bases between them. This CDR3 contains 15 residues. Germline lookup yields CDR1 MNHNY and CDR2 SVGAGI (reference sequence). Here the CDR3 reads CASTSGQNYGQPQHF. The CDR3 DNA reads as TGTGCCAGCACCAGTGGACAGAACTACGGCCAGCCCCAGCATTTT.

The J gene is TRBJ2-1, the V gene TRBV9; D not resolved. The CDR3 contains 13 residues. With 2 bases removed from V and 2 bases from J, the gap between germline ends came to 5 bases. The germline V gene encodes CDR1 SGDLS and CDR2 YYNGEE. CDR3 bases: TGTGCCAGCAGCGTGTGGGCCTACAATGAGCAGTTCTTC. The encoded protein is CASSVWAYNEQFF.

This chain uses TRBV28 with TRBJ1-5; tentatively, D is TRBD1 (6 bases). CDR1 MDHEN and CDR2 SYDVKM come from the germline V gene. V was shortened by 10 bases and J by 5 bases, with 21 bases between the two germline ends. The CDR3 contains 15 residues. This CDR3 reads CATIGLGQSYQPQHF. The DNA for the CDR3 is TGTGCCACCATAGGCCTAGGACAGTCCTATCAGCCCCAGCATTTT.

Remarks on this clone: The sample holds other DNA sequences that translate to the same CDR3. The rearrangement joins TRBV2 to TRBJ1-2; no reliable D call. V was trimmed by 3 bases and J by 2 bases, leaving 7 bases between them. The germline V gene encodes CDR1 SNHLY and CDR2 FYNNEI. The CDR3 length is 13 residues. The CDR3 DNA reads TGTGCCAGCAGTGAGGAGGGCAACTATGGCTACACCTTC. Translated, it gives CASSEEGNYGYTF.

This chain connects TRBV7-2 to TRBJ2-3; no firm D call. Germline V gives CDR1 SGHTA, CDR2 FQGNSA. V shed 4 bases and J shed 5 bases, with 10 bases lying between them. The CDR3 runs 13 residues. CDR3 region: CASSYRTGDTQYF. Here the CDR3 DNA reads TGTGCCAGCAGCTATCGGACGGGAGATACGCAGTATTTT.

As to this clone: At the DNA level, this CDR3 is encoded by other sequences in the same sample as well. V usage is TRBV5-1 and J usage is TRBJ2-5, with 8 positions matching TRBD1. Germline V gene data show CDR1 as SGHRS and CDR2 as YFSETQ. V gave up 0 bases and J gave up 5 bases; unmatched junction bases: 6. The CDR3 has 15 amino acids. The CDR3 sequence: CASSLAQGAWETQYF. The DNA of the CDR3 is TGCGCCAGCAGCTTGGCCCAGGGGGCCTGGGAGACCCAGTACTTC.

This chain uses TRBV27 with TRBJ1-5; no reliable D call. V lost 10 bases and J 2 bases, leaving 24 bases between the germline ends. The germline V gene encodes CDR1 MNHEY and CDR2 SMNVEV (reference sequence). The CDR3 length is 17 residues. CDR3 loop: CATTRRLLQDGNQPQHF. The DNA for the CDR3 is TGTGCCACCACCCGCAGGCTACTTCAGGACGGCAATCAGCCCCAGCATTTT.

V usage is TRBV28 and J usage is TRBJ2-7; possible D gene TRBD1, 6 bases. Deletions cut 7 bases from V and 0 bases from J, with 10 bases between. The CDR3 covers 13 residues. The germline V gene has CDR1 MDHEN and CDR2 SYDVKM. The DNA of the CDR3 is TGTGCCAGCACCCCAGGGGACTCCTACGAGCAGTACTTC. It encodes CASTPGDSYEQYF.

This sequence joins TRBV28 and TRBJ1-3; no clear D gene. V lost 5 bases and J 1 base, leaving 12 bases between the germline ends. Per germline, CDR1 MDHEN and CDR2 SYDVKM. This CDR3 is 15 amino acids long. DNA of the CDR3: TGTGCCAGCAGTCTCCCCTTTTATTCTGGAAACACCATATATTTT. This gives the protein CASSLPFYSGNTIYF.

The chain uses TRBV14 and TRBJ2-1; 11 nucleotides align to TRBD2. CDR1 SGHDN and CDR2 FVKESK come from the germline V gene. Germline trimming cut 0 bases from V and 0 bases from J; bases unmatched to any gene: 7. The CDR3 loop spans 19 amino acids. CDR3 sequence: CASSQDYSSGRSSYNEQFF. The CDR3 DNA reads TGTGCCAGCAGCCAAGATTATTCTAGCGGGAGGAGCTCCTACAATGAGCAGTTCTTC.

The chain links TRBV19 to TRBJ1-5; TRBD1 aligns across 9 bases. Germline CDR1 and CDR2: LNHDA and SQIVND (reference sequence). V shed 3 bases, J shed 4 bases, and the junction held 7 bases outside the gene matches. The CDR3 runs 16 residues. The CDR3 is CASSILGTGSNQPQHF. The CDR3 nucleotides are TGTGCCAGTAGTATCCTCGGGACAGGGTCTAATCAGCCCCAGCATTTT. Drawing the rest from reference TRBV19 and TRBJ1-5, the complete variable domain is DGGITQSPKYLFRKEGQNVTLSCEQNLNHDAMYWYRQDPGQGLRLIYYSQIVNDFQKGDIAEGYSVSREKKESFPLTVTSAQKNPTAFYLCASSILGTGSNQPQHFGDGTRLSIL.

The rearrangement joins TRBV18 to TRBJ2-7; 8 bases agree with TRBD1. CDR3 length: 14 amino acids. CDR1 is KGHSH and CDR2 is LQKENI in the germline V gene. The J segment lost 4 bases and the V segment lost 5 bases, leaving 7 bases of the junction unmatched. CDR3 in DNA: TGTGCCAGCTCATTGCCAGGGGGCTTTTACGAGCAGTACTTC. It yields the protein CASSLPGGFYEQYF.

V is TRBV18 and J is TRBJ2-3, with 11 positions matching TRBD2. Unmatched junction bases numbered 0, after V lost 4 bases and J lost 3 bases. There are 14 residues in the CDR3. The germline CDR1 and CDR2 sequences are KGHSH and LQKENI. CDR3 bases: TGTGCCAGCTCACGGACTAGCGGGACAGATACGCAGTATTTT. Protein product: CASSRTSGTDTQYF.

This clone was observed a few times. Additional DNA sequences in this sample encode the identical CDR3. This chain links TRBV5-1 with TRBJ2-7; 8 bases agree with TRBD1. The junction had 10 bases not matched to a gene; V was cut back by 4 bases and J by 4 bases. The CDR3 has 15 amino acids. Per germline, CDR1 SGHRS and CDR2 YFSETQ. CDR3 loop: CASSPGAGGLYEQYF. CDR3 bases: TGCGCCAGCAGCCCTGGGGCAGGGGGCCTTTACGAGCAGTACTTC.

This clone showed up just once. The chain combines TRBV29-1 with TRBJ2-3; 8 bases are a match to TRBD1. Germline V gene lookup returns CDR1 SQVTM and CDR2 ANQGSEA. J lost 8 bases, V lost 4 bases, and 11 bases had no gene match. CDR3 length: 14 residues. The DNA of the CDR3 is TGCAGCGTTGGGGGACAGGCCTCAATAGGTACGCAGTATTTT. Its protein product is CSVGGQASIGTQYF.

The V and J genes are TRBV11-2 and TRBJ2-5, with 9 bases fitting TRBD2. V shed 0 bases and J 7 bases; nucleotides not matched to a gene: 9. The CDR3 is made up of 16 amino acids. CDR1 and CDR2 from the germline V gene are SGHAT and FQNNGV. This CDR3 reads CASSLEGGRAIRTQYF. CDR3 bases: TGTGCCAGCAGCTTAGAAGGCGGGAGGGCCATCAGGACCCAGTACTTC.

CDR3 amino acids: CASSPGGSNTGELFF. The CDR3 DNA sequence: TGTGCCAGCAGTCCGGGAGGATCGAACACCGGGGAGCTGTTTTTT. V gene TRBV28 combines with J gene TRBJ2-2; 7 positions match TRBD2. Trimming cost V 5 bases and J 0 bases; bases outside gene matches: 3. Per germline, CDR1 MDHEN and CDR2 SYDVKM. The length of the CDR3 is 15 residues.

This chain uses TRBV5-1 with TRBJ2-2, with D perhaps given as TRBD1 or TRBD2 (5 bases each). Germline V gene lookup returns CDR1 SGHRS and CDR2 YFSETQ. Between the trimmed V and J ends, which lost 0 bases and 0 bases, there was a span of 12 bases. The CDR3 runs 17 residues. The CDR3 DNA follows: TGCGCCAGCAGCTTGGGACACGGGACGTCGAACACCGGGGAGCTGTTTTTT. Translating gives CASSLGHGTSNTGELFF.

V usage is TRBV2 and J usage is TRBJ2-3; D is unresolved. Per the germline V gene, CDR1 is SNHLY and CDR2 is FYNNEI. This CDR3 is 12 amino acids long. Trimming pared 7 bases from V and 3 bases from J, leaving 8 bases between. Here the CDR3 reads CASTGATDTQYF. The CDR3 bases are TGTGCCAGCACTGGAGCGACAGATACGCAGTATTTT.

This sequence joins TRBV5-1 and TRBJ1-1, with D tentatively TRBD1 (6 bases). Deletions cut 4 bases from V and 3 bases from J, with 16 bases between. Germline CDR1 is SGHRS and CDR2 is YFSETQ. The CDR3 spans 15 residues. The CDR3 region has the DNA TGCGCCAGCAGCCCGGCTCGGCAGGGGCACACTGAAGCTTTCTTT. This codes for CASSPARQGHTEAFF.

As concerns this clone: The identical CDR3 is also encoded by other nucleotide sequences in the sample. The chain joins TRBV2 to TRBJ2-3, with D possibly TRBD1 on 7 matching bases. This CDR3 contains 14 residues. The V end was cut by 10 bases, the J end by 1 base, with 15 bases between. CDR1 SNHLY and CDR2 FYNNEI come from the germline V gene. CDR3 bases: TGTGCCACAAGACAGGGAGGCCGCACAGATACGCAGTATTTT. Translation: CATRQGGRTDTQYF.

V gene TRBV7-3 combines with J gene TRBJ2-2; TRBD1 agrees at 8 bases. Germline V gene sequence: CDR1 SGHTA, CDR2 FQGTGA. V dropped 2 bases and J dropped 7; count of bases not matched to a gene: 9. This CDR3 spans 16 amino acids. CDR3 protein: CASSLFPRQGIGELFF. The CDR3 DNA reads as TGTGCCAGCAGCTTATTTCCCCGACAGGGGATCGGGGAGCTGTTTTTT.